Presented here are 16 T cell receptor beta chains from one specimen sequenced in a study of cytomegalovirus exposure and HLA in healthy donors. Use of 60 Vbeta and 13 Jbeta primers characterized the PCR. Assay used: immunoSEQ multiplex PCR; TCRdb lists only in-frame clones, some missing. Found here are 150,000 to 180,000 clones, more than 75% of them singletons; the top ten hold 6% to 8.5%. The sample consisted of PBMCs. The receptors come from a man aged 25 to 40 in good health and CMV-seropositive.

This clone was seen a few times. This chain uses TRBV28 with TRBJ2-7; 7 positions match TRBD1. The CDR3 is 12 amino acids. Unmatched junction bases numbered 5, after V lost 5 bases and J lost 7 bases. The germline V gene encodes CDR1 MDHEN and CDR2 SYDVKM. CDR3 sequence: CASSAPRGEQYF. Written as DNA, the CDR3 is TGTGCCAGCAGTGCCCCCAGGGGGGAGCAGTACTTC. The whole variable domain, remainder taken from reference TRBV28 and TRBJ2-7, is DVKVTQSSRYLVKRTGEKVFLECVQDMDHENMFWYRQDPGLGLRLIYFSYDVKMKEKGDIPEGYSVSREKKERFSLILESASTNQTSMYLCASSAPRGEQYFGPGTRLTVT.

The rearrangement uses TRBV5-6 and TRBJ1-2; no clear D. V was clipped by 0 bases and J by 2 bases, with 11 bases between them. This CDR3 has 15 amino acids. Germline loops: CDR1 SGHDT, CDR2 YYEEEE. This chain's CDR3 is CASSLALRLNYGYTF. The DNA of the CDR3 is TGTGCCAGCAGCTTGGCCCTTAGACTCAACTATGGCTACACCTTC.

Written as DNA, the CDR3 is TGTGCCAGCAGTTCCTTAAGACTAGAGGCGAGTGAGCAGTTCTTC. Translation: CASSSLRLEASEQFF. The rearrangement links TRBV6-6 to TRBJ2-1; a possible D gene is TRBD2 (6 bases). Trimming took 4 bases from V and 9 from J, leaving 19 bases between them. The CDR3 totals 15 residues. Germline CDR1 and CDR2: MNHNY and SVGAGI (reference sequence).

The chain carries TRBV7-2 and TRBJ1-2; 8 bases are a match to TRBD1. This CDR3 has 16 residues. Trimming took 1 base from V and 4 from J; bases not matched to a gene: 8. CDR1 and CDR2 (germline): SGHTA, FQGNSA. CDR3 DNA sequence: TGTGCCAGCAGCTTAGAGTCAGGGGGCTCTTTCTATGGCTACACCTTC. It encodes CASSLESGGSFYGYTF.

The V and J genes are TRBV6-5 and TRBJ1-2; the D is unclear. The CDR3 contains 12 residues. V shed 7 bases and J shed 8 bases, with 14 bases lying between them. Looked up from germline, CDR1 is MNHEY and CDR2 is SVGAGI. For the CDR3, the DNA is TGTGCCAGCAAAAAGGCCGCGGGGGGCTACACCTTC. This encodes CASKKAAGGYTF.

The chain links TRBV10-3 to TRBJ2-7, with 13 nucleotides matching TRBD2. Germline CDR1 reads ENHRY; CDR2 reads SYGVKD. The CDR3 spans 15 residues. V was clipped by 4 bases and J by 0 bases; unmatched bases: 0. In DNA, the CDR3 is TGTGCCATCAGTGGGACTAGCGGGAGCTCCTACGAGCAGTACTTC. Translated: CAISGTSGSSYEQYF.

Turning to this clone: Other DNA sequences from this sample encode an identical CDR3 as well. The V call is TRBV6-1, the J call TRBJ2-1; D might be TRBD2 (6 bases). V was cut by 2 bases and J by 0 bases, with 8 bases left in between. The CDR3 is 15 amino acids. Germline-derived CDR1 and CDR2 are MNHNS and SASEGT. In nucleotides, the CDR3 is TGTGCCAGCAGTGAATTTAGCGGCTCCTACAATGAGCAGTTCTTC. It translates to CASSEFSGSYNEQFF.

The chain combines TRBV27 with TRBJ2-7; 11 bases line up with TRBD1. V lost 5 bases, J lost 1 base, and 4 bases stayed unmatched. The CDR3 loop spans 15 amino acids. The germline V gene has CDR1 MNHEY and CDR2 SMNVEV (reference sequence). The CDR3 loop is CASSHGTGGSYEQYF. In nucleotides, the CDR3 is TGTGCCAGCAGTCATGGGACAGGGGGTTCCTACGAGCAGTACTTC.

This clone occurred a few times. V and J are TRBV25-1 and TRBJ2-2; maybe TRBD2 (5 bases). The germline V and J ends were trimmed by 6 bases and 1 base, with 12 bases remaining between them. This CDR3 comprises 15 residues. The germline gives CDR1 MGHDK, CDR2 SYGVNS. The CDR3, as DNA: TGTGCCAGCAGACAAACGGGATTGAACACCGGGGAGCTGTTTTTT. Translation: CASRQTGLNTGELFF. Full variable domain (missing parts from reference TRBV25-1 and TRBJ2-2): EADIYQTPRYLVIGTGKKITLECSQTMGHDKMYWYQQDPGMELHLIHYSYGVNSTEKGDLSSESTVSRIRTEHFPLTLESARPSHTSQYLCASRQTGLNTGELFFGEGSRLTVL.

This clone was recorded only once. The chain employs TRBV5-4 and TRBJ1-2, with 8 bases fitting TRBD1. Germline CDR1 reads SGHNT; CDR2 reads YYREEE (reference sequence). V gave up 4 bases and J gave up 3 bases; unmatched junction bases: 11. The CDR3 has 16 residues. The CDR3, as DNA: TGTGCCAGCAGCCGACCGGACAGGGCGGGCGACTATGGCTACACCTTC. Protein product: CASSRPDRAGDYGYTF.

The V and J genes are TRBV27 and TRBJ2-7; possibly TRBD2 for D (5 bases). The CDR3 is 16 residues long. V was trimmed by 4 bases and J by 2 bases, leaving 18 bases between them. From germline, CDR1 is MNHEY and CDR2 SMNVEV (reference sequence). The CDR3, as DNA: TGTGCCAGCAGTTCCCTCGGGGAAGTTTTGACCTACGAGCAGTACTTC. Translation gives CASSSLGEVLTYEQYF.

The chain links TRBV7-9 to TRBJ2-7; the D gene is possibly TRBD2 (5 bases). Germline V gene lookup returns CDR1 SEHNR and CDR2 FQNEAQ (reference sequence). CDR3 length: 15 residues. Trimming took off 5 bases at V and 2 bases at J, with 16 bases between the two ends. The CDR3 sequence: CASSHADRGTYEQYF. The CDR3 DNA follows: TGTGCCAGCAGCCATGCGGATCGGGGAACCTACGAGCAGTACTTC.

The gene calls are TRBV30 and TRBJ1-2; perhaps TRBD1 as D (6 bases). V was shortened by 4 bases and J by 3 bases, with 9 bases between the two germline ends. CDR3 length equals 12 residues. In germline, CDR1 is GTSNPN, CDR2 SVGIG (reference sequence). This CDR3 reads CAWNRDYYGYTF. CDR3 bases: TGTGCCTGGAACAGGGATTACTATGGCTACACCTTC. Full variable domain (missing parts from reference TRBV30 and TRBJ1-2): SQTIHQWPATLVQPVGSPLSLECTVEGTSNPNLYWYRQAAGRGLQLLFYSVGIGQISSEVPQNLSASRPQDRQFILSSKKLLLSDSGFYLCAWNRDYYGYTFGSGTRLTVV.

The gene calls are TRBV18 and TRBJ2-1; no clear D. The ends were cut back, 4 bases at V and 5 bases at J, with 15 bases in the middle. The CDR3 covers 15 residues. The germline V gene encodes CDR1 KGHSH and CDR2 LQKENI. The CDR3 spells CASSLLGLANNEQFF. The DNA of the CDR3 is TGTGCCAGCTCACTCCTGGGCCTCGCCAACAATGAGCAGTTCTTC.

V is TRBV6-6 and J is TRBJ2-7, with 9 bases lining up with TRBD1. The V and J ends lost 5 bases and 2 bases, in that order; junction bases with no gene match: 1. The CDR3 totals 13 residues. Germline assignment: CDR1 MNHNY and CDR2 SVGAGI (reference sequence). For the CDR3, the DNA is TGTGCCAGCAGTAGGGACAGGGCCTACGAGCAGTACTTC. This translates into CASSRDRAYEQYF.

The chain uses TRBV6-1 and TRBJ2-7, with 7 bases aligning to TRBD1. The length of the CDR3 is 14 residues. CDR1 is MNHNS and CDR2 is SASEGT in the germline V gene. V trimming: 9 bases; J trimming: 0 bases; junction bases outside the gene matches: 8. The CDR3 region has the DNA TGTGCCAGACAGGGGATCCGGAGCTCCTACGAGCAGTACTTC. This codes for CARQGIRSSYEQYF.